A selection of T cell receptor beta chains follows, all from one sample in a study of blood T cells in healthy people across ages. TCRdb analysed the 5' RACE reads with MiXCR anew, one entry per CDR3 protein. The sample yields about 1.4 million distinct CDR3 sequences, around 55% seen once. Sequenced: blood. These receptors all stem from a man younger than 35 in good health. Both conserved end residues are part of each CDR3. D genes are given only for firm matches. The size of a clone is reported for some rows only, either as once, few or many, or as a class for expanded clones.

v_gene,len,d_gene,abundance,j_gene,CDR3nt,CDR3aa
TRBV20-1,16,TRBD1,once,TRBJ2-5,TGCAGTGCTAGCGGAGGACAGGGGGCCGAAGCGGAGACCCAGTACTTC,CSASGGQGAEAETQYF
TRBV10-3,16,TRBD1,.,TRBJ2-3,TGTGCCATCAGTGGACAGACAGGGGGCATCACAGATACGCAGTATTTT,CAISGQTGGITDTQYF
TRBV12-3/TRBV12-4,13,.,few,TRBJ2-7,TGTGCCAGCAGTTTGGGTCTACAGGGTGGCCAGTACTTC,CASSLGLQGGQYF
TRBV5-5,17,.,few,TRBJ2-1,TGTGCCAGCAGCTTGGAGGGTCAGGGGTACTCCTACAATGAGCAGTTCTTC,CASSLEGQGYSYNEQFF
TRBV29-1,14,.,.,TRBJ2-4,TGCAGCGCCCCACCGGCAGACTCTACGGTGGAGCAGTACTTC,CSAPPADSTVEQYF
TRBV14,17,.,.,TRBJ2-3,TGTGCCAGCAGCCAAGACCCACTAGCTTGGGCACGAGATACGCAGTATTTT,CASSQDPLAWARDTQYF
TRBV24-1,12,.,.,TRBJ1-2,TGTGCCACCAGTGATCAAGCCTATGGCTACACCTTC,CATSDQAYGYTF
TRBV20-1,14,TRBD1,.,TRBJ2-7,TGCAGTGCTAGACTGGGACAGGGTAAAGTCGGGCAGTACTTC,CSARLGQGKVGQYF
TRBV6-5,14,TRBD1,.,TRBJ2-3,TGTGCCAGCAGAGTACAGGGGGCAACAGATACGCAGTATTTT,CASRVQGATDTQYF
TRBV11-2,14,TRBD2,.,TRBJ2-3,TGTGCCAGCCGGACTAGCGGTAGCACAGATACGCAGTATTTT,CASRTSGSTDTQYF
TRBV6-1,20,TRBD2,.,TRBJ2-3,TGTGCCAGCAGATCTTTATTTCGGGACACCAGCGGGGGGGCACCAGATACGCAGTATTTT,CASRSLFRDTSGGAPDTQYF
TRBV7-2,16,TRBD1,few,TRBJ1-5,TGTGCCAGCAGTCTGGACAGGGCGGGGGGCAATCAGCCCCAGCATTTT,CASSLDRAGGNQPQHF
TRBV9,15,TRBD1,many,TRBJ2-3,TGTGCCAGCAGCAACCGGGACAGGCCCGCAGATACGCAGTATTTT,CASSNRDRPADTQYF
TRBV3-1,17,.,few,TRBJ1-2,TGTGCCAGCAGCCTTAATGCCGTGGGACCCCCTCTTGGTGGCTACACCTTC,CASSLNAVGPPLGGYTF
TRBV27,15,.,few,TRBJ2-6,TGTGCCAGCAGTCCCCGCCGGCCTGGGGCCAACGTCCTGACTTTC,CASSPRRPGANVLTF
TRBV27,13,.,few,TRBJ2-7,TGTGCCAGCAACCGTGGCAGGGTCGGCGAGCAGTACTTC,CASNRGRVGEQYF
TRBV25-1,15,.,.,TRBJ2-1,TGTGCCAGCAGGGCGGGGACAGCCCTCTACAATGAGCAGTTCTTC,CASRAGTALYNEQFF
TRBV14,12,.,few,TRBJ2-7,TGTGCCAGCAGCCGGACCCACTACGAGCAGTACTTC,CASSRTHYEQYF
TRBV4-3,12,.,few,TRBJ2-1,TGCGCCAGCAGCCAAGATTCCGGAAGGCAGTTCTTC,CASSQDSGRQFF
TRBV6-6,14,.,few,TRBJ1-4,TGTGCCAGCACCGAAAGGGGGGTAGGCGAAAAACTGTTTTTT,CASTERGVGEKLFF
TRBV27,13,.,.,TRBJ2-1,TGTGCCAGTAGGTCAGTGGGGCAAGAGACCCAGTTCTTC,CASRSVGQETQFF
TRBV19,13,.,.,TRBJ2-3,TGTGCCAGTGGCCCGACAGGAGCAGATACGCAGTATTTT,CASGPTGADTQYF
TRBV2,14,.,.,TRBJ1-2,TGTGCCAGCAGTGGCCGGGACATTCGGTATGGCTACACCTTC,CASSGRDIRYGYTF
TRBV4-1,16,.,.,TRBJ2-3,TGCGCCAGCAGCCCGCATACCTTCTCGAGCACAGATACGCAGTATTTT,CASSPHTFSSTDTQYF
TRBV4-1,16,TRBD2,few,TRBJ2-7,TGCGCCAGCAGCCAAGAATGGGGGGGGAGAACCTACGAGCAGTACTTC,CASSQEWGGRTYEQYF
TRBV7-2,17,TRBD2,once,TRBJ2-3,TGTGCCAGCAGCTTAGGACTAGCGGGAGGCAATACAGATACGCAGTATTTT,CASSLGLAGGNTDTQYF
TRBV5-6,12,.,.,TRBJ2-7,TGTGCCAGCAGCTTGATGATCTACGAGCAGTACTTC,CASSLMIYEQYF
TRBV20-1,12,.,once,TRBJ2-7,TGCAGTGCTGGCGGGTTTACCTACGAGCAGTACTTC,CSAGGFTYEQYF
TRBV20-1,14,TRBD2,.,TRBJ2-1,TGCAGTGCTAGAGCTAGCGGGGGGCACAATGAGCAGTTCTTC,CSARASGGHNEQFF
TRBV20-1,15,.,few,TRBJ2-5,TGCAGTGCTAGAGAACTAGCAGTCGGGGGAGAGACCCAGTACTTC,CSARELAVGGETQYF
TRBV4-1,15,.,.,TRBJ1-1,TGCGCCAGCAGCCAAGCTCCAGGAACGAACACTGAAGCTTTCTTT,CASSQAPGTNTEAFF
TRBV11-2,16,.,.,TRBJ2-3,TGTGCCAGCAGCCTCCTGGGGGGGGCAAGAACAGATACGCAGTATTTT,CASSLLGGARTDTQYF
TRBV29-1,15,TRBD1,.,TRBJ1-2,TGCAGCGTTGAGGCGGAGGGACAGATTAACTATGGCTACACCTTC,CSVEAEGQINYGYTF
TRBV29-1,14,.,.,TRBJ2-5,TGCAGCGTTGAAGCGGGGGTGGGCCAAGAGACCCAGTACTTC,CSVEAGVGQETQYF
TRBV4-2,14,.,few,TRBJ2-1,TGTGCCAGCAGCCAGGGGGGTAGCGGCTACGAGCAGTTCTTC,CASSQGGSGYEQFF
TRBV12-3/TRBV12-4,15,.,few,TRBJ2-7,TGTGCCAGCAGTCCAACCCGACACCGCTCCTACGAGCAGTACTTC,CASSPTRHRSYEQYF
TRBV15,16,TRBD1,few,TRBJ1-4,TGTGCCACCAGCAGAGAGTCGGTAACCAGGGGGGGAAAACTGTTTTTT,CATSRESVTRGGKLFF
TRBV12-3/TRBV12-4,12,.,.,TRBJ1-1,TGTGCCAGCAGGACACTGAACACTGAAGCTTTCTTT,CASRTLNTEAFF
TRBV5-1,18,.,few,TRBJ2-3,TGCGCCAGCAGCTGGCCAAAAATCGGACGGAGAAACACAGATACGCAGTATTTT,CASSWPKIGRRNTDTQYF
TRBV18,16,.,once,TRBJ2-3,TGTGCCAGCTCACCATCCTTCGGGGACAGCACAGATACGCAGTATTTT,CASSPSFGDSTDTQYF
TRBV2,15,.,.,TRBJ2-3,TGTGCCAGCAGTCTGATCCTCGGGGGTACAGATACGCAGTATTTT,CASSLILGGTDTQYF
TRBV11-2,14,.,.,TRBJ1-1,TGTGCCAGCAGCGCGAACAGGGCGAACACTGAAGCTTTCTTT,CASSANRANTEAFF
TRBV20-1,18,.,.,TRBJ2-7,TGCAGTGCTAGAGATCGGCCCCCGTTGACAGGAGGTACCTACGAGCAGTACTTC,CSARDRPPLTGGTYEQYF
TRBV9,13,.,.,TRBJ2-1,TGTGCCAGCAGCGTAGAAGGGGACAATGAGCAGTTCTTC,CASSVEGDNEQFF
TRBV4-1,16,.,.,TRBJ1-4,TGCGCCAGCAGCCAAGACAGTCTTGCAACTAATGAAAAACTGTTTTTT,CASSQDSLATNEKLFF
TRBV29-1,12,.,few,TRBJ2-5,TGCAGCGCCTGGACGAACCAAGAGACCCAGTACTTC,CSAWTNQETQYF
TRBV6-2/TRBV6-3,15,.,.,TRBJ2-5,TGTGCCAGCACCCTAGGGAGACGGGTAGGTGGTGAGCAGTACTTC,CASTLGRRVGGEQYF
TRBV7-2,16,TRBD1,few,TRBJ2-1,TGTGCCAGCAGCTTAGTTGTGACAGGGGACCACAATGAGCAGTTCTTC,CASSLVVTGDHNEQFF
TRBV7-2,17,.,.,TRBJ2-3,TGTGCCAGCAGCTTAGAGGTCGACCGGGGTGGCACAGATACGCAGTATTTT,CASSLEVDRGGTDTQYF
TRBV4-1,15,.,.,TRBJ2-7,TGCGCCAGCAGCCAAGAGGGCAGGGGGGGGAGGGAGCAGTACTTC,CASSQEGRGGREQYF
TRBV27,14,TRBD1,.,TRBJ2-1,TGTGCCAGCACCATTGGGACAGACTACAATGAGCAGTTCTTC,CASTIGTDYNEQFF
TRBV12-3/TRBV12-4,11,.,once,TRBJ2-2,TGTGCCAGCGGGGTGGGCGGGGAGCTGTTTTTT,CASGVGGELFF
TRBV5-1,11,.,few,TRBJ2-2,TGCGCCACTCAGAACACCGGGGAGCTGTTTTTT,CATQNTGELFF